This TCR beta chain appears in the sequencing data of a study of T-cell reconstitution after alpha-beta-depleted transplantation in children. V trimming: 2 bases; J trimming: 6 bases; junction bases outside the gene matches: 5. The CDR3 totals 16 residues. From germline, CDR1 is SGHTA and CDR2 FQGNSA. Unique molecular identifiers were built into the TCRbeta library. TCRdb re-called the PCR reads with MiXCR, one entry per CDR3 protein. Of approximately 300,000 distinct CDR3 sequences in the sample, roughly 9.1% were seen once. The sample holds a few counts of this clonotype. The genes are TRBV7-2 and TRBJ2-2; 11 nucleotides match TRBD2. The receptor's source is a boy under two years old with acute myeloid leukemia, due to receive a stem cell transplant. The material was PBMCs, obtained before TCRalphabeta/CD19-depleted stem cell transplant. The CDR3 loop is CASSLYLAGGPGELFF. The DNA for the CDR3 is TGTGCCAGCAGCTTATACCTAGCGGGAGGTCCCGGGGAGCTGTTTTTT.